This T cell receptor (beta chain) was captured by sequencing in a study of Ad26.COV2.S vaccination and SARS-CoV-2 variants. Study-level findings and limits: Reportedly, after vaccination the spike-specific CD8+ and CD4+ T cell responses displayed substantial breadth.

Regarding this clone: Its specificity is unknown.

Sequencing used immunoSEQ multiplex PCR; TCRdb keeps in-frame clones, though not all of them. In the table there are more than 150,000 clones, 87% of which are singletons. Sequenced material: peripheral blood, taken after recovery from COVID-19. The sequence was collected from a human donor who had recovered from COVID-19.

CDR3 coding DNA: TGTGCCAGCAGCATGGGACCGAACACTGAAGCTTTCTTT. This codes for CASSMGPNTEAFF. This chain connects TRBV5-8 to TRBJ1-1; the D gene is possibly TRBD1 (5 bases). V was pared by 4 bases and J by 1 base, with 8 bases between. The CDR3 contains 13 residues. Germline CDR1 SGHTS, CDR2 YDEGEE.